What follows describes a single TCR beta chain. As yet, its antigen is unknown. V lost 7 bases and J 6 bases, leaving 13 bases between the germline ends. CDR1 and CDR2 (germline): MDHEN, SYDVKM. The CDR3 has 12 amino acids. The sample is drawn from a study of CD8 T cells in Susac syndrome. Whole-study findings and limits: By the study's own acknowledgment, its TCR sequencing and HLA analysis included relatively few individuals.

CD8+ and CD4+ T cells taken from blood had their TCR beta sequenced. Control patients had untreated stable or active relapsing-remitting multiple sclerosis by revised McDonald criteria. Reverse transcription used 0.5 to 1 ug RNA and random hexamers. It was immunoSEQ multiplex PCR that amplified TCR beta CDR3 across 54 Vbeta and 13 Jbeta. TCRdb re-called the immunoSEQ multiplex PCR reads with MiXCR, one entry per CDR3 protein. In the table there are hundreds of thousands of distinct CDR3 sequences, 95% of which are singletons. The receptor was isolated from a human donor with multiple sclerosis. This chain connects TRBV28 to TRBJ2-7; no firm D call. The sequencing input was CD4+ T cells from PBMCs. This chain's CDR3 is CASKLTGFEQYF. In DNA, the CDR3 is TGTGCCAGCAAACTAACCGGGTTCGAGCAGTACTTC. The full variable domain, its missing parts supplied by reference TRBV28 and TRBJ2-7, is DVKVTQSSRYLVKRTGEKVFLECVQDMDHENMFWYRQDPGLGLRLIYFSYDVKMKEKGDIPEGYSVSREKKERFSLILESASTNQTSMYLCASKLTGFEQYFGPGTRLTVT.